The present T cell receptor beta chain was sequenced within a study of cytomegalovirus exposure and HLA in healthy donors. A multiplex PCR was run with 60 Vbeta primers and 13 Jbeta primers. Generated by immunoSEQ multiplex PCR, the TCRdb table keeps only in-frame clones and is missing some. The sample lists 95,000 to 150,000 clones; around 66% were seen once. Sequencing was performed on PBMCs. This receptor was taken from a man between 18 and 29 years old in good health and CMV-seronegative.

This chain's CDR3 is CATSVHPGTSGRIYYEQYF. The CDR3 region has the DNA TGTGCCACCAGCGTCCACCCCGGGACTAGCGGGAGAATTTACTACGAGCAGTACTTC. This rearrangement joins TRBV15 to TRBJ2-7, with 14 nucleotides matching TRBD2. The CDR3 extends over 19 amino acids. V trimming: 5 bases; J trimming: 3 bases; junction bases outside the gene matches: 15. Per the germline V gene, CDR1 is LNHNV and CDR2 is YYDKDF (reference sequence).